These 25 T cell receptor beta chains share one sample of origin, sequenced in a study of immune characteristics of hereditary and idiopathic chronic pancreatitis. The assay was immunoSEQ multiplex PCR, and TCRdb's table has in-frame clones only and misses some. The sample includes 13,000 to 15,000 clones, 73% of them seen just once. The pancreas tissue came from patients undergoing total pancreatectomy with islet autotransplantation. Sequencing was carried out using pancreas tissue with hereditary chronic pancreatitis. Receptors were obtained from a human donor with chronic pancreatitis.

This chain connects TRBV2 to TRBJ2-7; D is unclear. The germline V and J ends were trimmed by 3 bases and 3 bases, with 15 bases remaining between them. Germline CDR1 SNHLY, CDR2 FYNNEI. The CDR3 length is 15 residues. This CDR3 is CASSDRSRARYEQYF. DNA of the CDR3: TGTGCCAGCAGTGACCGTAGTAGAGCCCGCTACGAGCAGTACTTC.

The chain links TRBV7-8 to TRBJ2-7, with D unclear. V was cut by 8 bases and J by 3 bases, with 17 bases left in between. The CDR3 is 14 residues long. CDR1 is SGHVS and CDR2 is FQNEAQ in the germline V gene. CDR3 amino acids: CASGNGPTGYEQYF. The DNA for the CDR3 is TGTGCCAGCGGAAACGGGCCGACCGGCTACGAGCAGTACTTC.

V usage is TRBV19 and J usage is TRBJ1-1; 7 bases are shared with TRBD1. Germline loops: CDR1 LNHDA, CDR2 SQIVND (reference sequence). CDR3 length equals 14 residues. Germline trimming cut 2 bases from V and 4 bases from J; bases unmatched to any gene: 4. CDR3 nucleotide sequence: TGTGCCAGTAGTATAACAGGGGAAACCACTGAAGCTTTCTTT. This gives the protein CASSITGETTEAFF.

There are a few counts of this clone. The V call is TRBV5-1, the J call TRBJ2-7; D is possibly TRBD1 or TRBD2 (5 bases each). CDR1 is SGHRS and CDR2 is YFSETQ in the germline V gene. The CDR3 contains 13 residues. Trimming removed 4 bases at V and 2 bases at J, with 10 bases between. The CDR3 here is CASSMGRTYEQYF. In DNA form, the CDR3 reads TGCGCCAGCAGCATGGGACGGACCTACGAGCAGTACTTC.

This clone has just a few counts. The genes are TRBV7-8 and TRBJ2-2; D gene uncertain. Germline V gives CDR1 SGHVS, CDR2 FQNEAQ. Trimming took 4 bases from V and 2 from J, leaving 8 bases between them. The CDR3 is 14 amino acids. CDR3 loop: CASSYGLNTGELFF. CDR3 bases: TGTGCCAGCAGCTACGGGCTTAACACCGGGGAGCTGTTTTTT.

In the case of this clone: This CDR3 is also generated by other DNA sequences in the sample. This chain uses TRBV27 with TRBJ2-7; 10 bases line up with TRBD1. The CDR3 sequence is 14 residues long. The trim removed 6 bases at V and 1 base at J, leaving 3 bases unmatched. The V gene's germline CDR1 is MNHEY and CDR2 SMNVEV (reference sequence). CDR3 protein: CASSRDRGSYEQYF. CDR3 DNA: TGTGCCAGCAGCCGGGACAGGGGTTCCTACGAGCAGTACTTC.

The chain links TRBV28 to TRBJ2-2; D gene uncertain. The CDR3 sequence is 16 residues long. V gave up 8 bases and J gave up 7 bases, with 23 bases separating them. CDR1 is MDHEN, CDR2 SYDVKM, per germline. The CDR3 nucleotides read TGTGCCAGCGCCATAGAAGGTACTCGGATCGTCGGGGAGCTGTTTTTT. Translated: CASAIEGTRIVGELFF.

Of note for this clone: A much more abundant neighbour one base away suggests this may be a read error. The sample has other DNA sequences that encode this CDR3 too. The rearrangement uses TRBV3-1 (or the pseudogene TRBV3-2) and TRBJ2-7; TRBD2 matches 9 bases. This CDR3 spans 14 amino acids. The junction had 7 bases not matched to a gene; V was cut back by 6 bases and J by 4 bases. Germline V CDR1 and CDR2: LGHDT, YNNKEL (reference sequence). The CDR3 DNA follows: TGTGCCAGCAGTAATAGCGGGAGTGGGTACGAGCAGTACTTC. It encodes CASSNSGSGYEQYF.

This chain links TRBV19 with TRBJ2-3, with 8 bases identical to TRBD1. CDR3 length: 14 residues. The V gene's germline CDR1 is LNHDA and CDR2 SQIVND (reference sequence). V dropped 4 bases and J dropped 9; count of bases not matched to a gene: 9. CDR3 sequence reads: CASSTDREVSTQYF. Written as DNA, the CDR3 is TGTGCCAGTAGTACGGACAGGGAAGTATCGACGCAGTATTTT.

The gene calls are TRBV5-1 and TRBJ1-1, with D perhaps matching TRBD1 (6 bases). Trimming cost V 3 bases and J 10 bases, with 10 bases left between them. The CDR3 is made up of 11 amino acids. Germline V CDR1 and CDR2: SGHRS, YFSETQ. The CDR3, as DNA: TGCGCCAGCAGCTCGACAGGAGGAGCTTTCTTT. This encodes CASSSTGGAFF.

This clone was seen a few times. V gene TRBV12-3 or TRBV12-4 combines with J gene TRBJ1-1; no reliable D call. The ends were cut back, 4 bases at V and 3 bases at J, with 3 bases in the middle. The CDR3 contains 11 residues. The CDR3 DNA sequence: TGTGCCAGCAGTTCATACACTGAAGCTTTCTTT. Translated: CASSSYTEAFF.

This clone was seen a handful of times. This chain connects TRBV3-1 (or the pseudogene TRBV3-2) to TRBJ1-1, with a tentative D call TRBD1 (6 bases). CDR3 length equals 14 residues. Trimming cost V 2 bases and J 6 bases, with 13 bases left between them. The germline V gene has CDR1 LGHDT and CDR2 YNNKEL (reference sequence). In DNA form, the CDR3 reads TGTGCCAGCAGCCAACGTACAGGGTTGGCTGAAGCTTTCTTT. This codes for CASSQRTGLAEAFF.

This clone was seen just once. In DNA, the CDR3 is TGCGCCAGCAGCTCCGGACCGGGAGAGGGGGGGGGCTACACCTTC. Translation: CASSSGPGEGGGYTF. The genes are TRBV5-1 and TRBJ1-2; TRBD1 is a possible D gene (6 bases). Germline V lookup: CDR1 SGHRS, CDR2 YFSETQ. V shed 3 bases and J shed 8 bases, with 20 bases lying between them. The length of the CDR3 is 15 residues.

The chain has TRBV13 and TRBJ2-1, with D perhaps TRBD1 (5 bases). The germline V gene has CDR1 PRHDT and CDR2 FYEKMQ (reference sequence). This CDR3 is built from 13 residues. V was clipped by 2 bases and J by 6 bases, with 8 bases between them. The CDR3 nucleotides are TGTGCCAGCAGCTTAAGGGGCAGCAATGAGCAGTTCTTC. This sequence encodes CASSLRGSNEQFF.

The chain uses TRBV28 and TRBJ1-1; D is unresolved. Between the trimmed V and J ends, which lost 7 bases and 6 bases, there was a span of 12 bases. The CDR3 has 12 amino acids. CDR1 is MDHEN, CDR2 SYDVKM, per germline. In nucleotides, the CDR3 is TGTGCCAGCACCATATCAAGGGCTGAAGCTTTCTTT. Its translation: CASTISRAEAFF.

In its sample, this clone was seen once. The V call is TRBV28, the J call TRBJ2-6, with D perhaps TRBD1 (6 bases). The CDR3 totals 16 residues. V dropped 5 bases and J dropped 4 bases, with 15 bases sitting between them. Germline V CDR1 and CDR2: MDHEN, SYDVKM. The CDR3 coding sequence is TGTGCCAGCAGTCCCGGGACATGGTGGGGGGCCAACGTCCTGACTTTC. Encoded protein: CASSPGTWWGANVLTF.

The rearrangement links TRBV5-1 to TRBJ2-4; D uncertain. The CDR3 runs 14 residues. Germline CDR1 and CDR2: SGHRS and YFSETQ. V was trimmed by 0 bases and J by 0 bases, leaving 4 bases between them. The CDR3 nucleotides are TGCGCCAGCAGCTTGGACGGAGCCAAAAACATTCAGTACTTC. It translates to CASSLDGAKNIQYF.

The chain recombines TRBV5-1 with TRBJ2-1; 8 bases map to TRBD2. This CDR3 region has 18 residues. Germline V gives CDR1 SGHRS, CDR2 YFSETQ. Trimming took 5 bases from V and 7 from J; bases not matched to a gene: 20. CDR3 in amino acids: CASRGALDGGAGVNEQFF. Here the CDR3 DNA reads TGCGCCAGCAGAGGCGCCCTGGATGGAGGAGCGGGAGTAAATGAGCAGTTCTTC.

The rearrangement joins TRBV10-3 to TRBJ2-7, with 9 nucleotides matching TRBD1. The CDR3 is 14 residues long. The J segment lost 2 bases and the V segment lost 8 bases, leaving 7 bases of the junction unmatched. The germline V gene encodes CDR1 ENHRY and CDR2 SYGVKD. The CDR3: CAISGTGIAYEQYF. The CDR3 nucleotides are TGTGCCATCTCCGGGACAGGGATCGCCTACGAGCAGTACTTC.

This clone showed up just once. The chain is built from TRBV6-1 and TRBJ2-7; D possibly corresponds to TRBD1 (7 bases). Trimming stripped 0 bases from V and 5 bases from J, with 17 bases between. Looked up from germline, CDR1 is MNHNS and CDR2 is SASEGT. This CDR3 region has 16 residues. The CDR3 bases are TGTGCCAGCAGTGAAGCGCTTTCCAGCAGGGGGGACGAGCAGTACTTC. This codes for CASSEALSSRGDEQYF.

This chain uses TRBV15 with TRBJ2-1; 10 bases are a match to TRBD1. Germline V gene sequence: CDR1 LNHNV, CDR2 YYDKDF (reference sequence). The CDR3 is made up of 16 amino acids. Trimming cost V 1 base and J 2 bases; bases outside gene matches: 2. The CDR3 here is CATSRGTGGAYNEQFF. CDR3 nucleotides: TGTGCCACCAGCAGAGGGACAGGGGGAGCCTACAATGAGCAGTTCTTC.

This sequence joins TRBV7-2 and TRBJ2-3; 9 positions match TRBD2. V trimming: 3 bases; J trimming: 4 bases; junction bases outside the gene matches: 11. CDR3 length: 17 amino acids. Germline lookup yields CDR1 SGHTA and CDR2 FQGNSA. The CDR3 DNA sequence: TGTGCCAGCAGCTTTTTGACTAGCGGAGGCCGGTCAGATACGCAGTATTTT. Its protein product is CASSFLTSGGRSDTQYF.

Only one count was recorded for this clone. This chain links TRBV28 with TRBJ1-6; D not certain. V lost 2 bases, J lost 2 bases, and 13 bases lay in between. CDR1 is MDHEN and CDR2 is SYDVKM in the germline V gene. This CDR3 is 17 amino acids long. CDR3 coding DNA: TGTGCCAGCAGTTTAGGCAGTCGCAGTACCTATAATTCACCCCTCCACTTT. Translation gives CASSLGSRSTYNSPLHF. The full variable domain, its missing parts supplied by reference TRBV28 and TRBJ1-6, is DVKVTQSSRYLVKRTGEKVFLECVQDMDHENMFWYRQDPGLGLRLIYFSYDVKMKEKGDIPEGYSVSREKKERFSLILESASTNQTSMYLCASSLGSRSTYNSPLHFGNGTRLTVT.

As to this clone: This CDR3 is also generated by other DNA sequences in the sample. The rearrangement links TRBV18 to TRBJ1-5, with 7 bases that match TRBD1. V lost 6 bases, J lost 2 bases, and 4 bases stayed unmatched. This CDR3 is built from 14 residues. Per the germline V gene, CDR1 is KGHSH and CDR2 is LQKENI. Here the CDR3 DNA reads TGTGCCAGCTCCCGAGGACAGGGCAATCAGCCCCAGCATTTT. Amino acid sequence: CASSRGQGNQPQHF.

Notes on this clone: Since a much larger clone is just one base distant, this may be a read error. Additional DNA sequences in this sample encode the identical CDR3. The chain uses TRBV2 and TRBJ1-2; D is ambiguous. Germline lookup yields CDR1 SNHLY and CDR2 FYNNEI. This CDR3 is 13 amino acids long. Trimming left V 3 bases short and J 4 bases short, with 9 bases between. This CDR3 is CASSERQVYGYTF. Written as DNA, the CDR3 is TGTGCCAGCAGTGAGCGGCAGGTCTATGGCTACACCTTC. The full variable domain, its missing parts supplied by reference TRBV2 and TRBJ1-2, is EPEVTQTPSHQVTQMGQEVILRCVPISNHLYFYWYRQILGQKVEFLVSFYNNEISEKSEIFDDQFSVERPDGSNFTLKIRSTKLEDSAMYFCASSERQVYGYTFGSGTRLTVV.